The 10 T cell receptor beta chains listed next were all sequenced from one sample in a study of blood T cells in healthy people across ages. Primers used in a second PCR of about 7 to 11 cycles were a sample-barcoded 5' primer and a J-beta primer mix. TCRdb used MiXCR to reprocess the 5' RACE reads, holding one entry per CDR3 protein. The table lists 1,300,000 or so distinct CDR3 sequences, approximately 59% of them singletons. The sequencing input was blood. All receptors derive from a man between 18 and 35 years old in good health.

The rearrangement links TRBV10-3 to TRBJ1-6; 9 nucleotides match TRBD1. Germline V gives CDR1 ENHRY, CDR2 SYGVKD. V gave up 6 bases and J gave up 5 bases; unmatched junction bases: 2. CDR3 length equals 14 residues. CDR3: CAIRDRGDNSPLHF. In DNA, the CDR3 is TGTGCCATCAGGGACAGGGGCGATAATTCACCCCTCCACTTT.

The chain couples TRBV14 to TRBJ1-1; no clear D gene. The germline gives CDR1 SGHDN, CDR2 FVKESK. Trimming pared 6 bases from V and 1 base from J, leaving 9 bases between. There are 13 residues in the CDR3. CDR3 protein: CASRPARNTEAFF. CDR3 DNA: TGTGCCAGCAGGCCAGCCAGGAACACTGAAGCTTTCTTT.

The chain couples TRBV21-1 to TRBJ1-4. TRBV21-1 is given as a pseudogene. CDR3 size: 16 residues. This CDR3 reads CASSFTHHLGWGKLFF. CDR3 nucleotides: TGTGCCAGCAGTTTCACCCACCACCTAGGGTGGGGAAAACTGTTTTTT.

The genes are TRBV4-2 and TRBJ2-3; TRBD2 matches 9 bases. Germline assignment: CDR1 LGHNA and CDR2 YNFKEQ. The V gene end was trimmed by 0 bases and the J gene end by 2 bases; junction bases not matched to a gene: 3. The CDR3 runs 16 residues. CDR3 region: CASSQDGGGVTDTQYF. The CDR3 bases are TGTGCCAGCAGCCAAGATGGCGGGGGGGTCACAGATACGCAGTATTTT.

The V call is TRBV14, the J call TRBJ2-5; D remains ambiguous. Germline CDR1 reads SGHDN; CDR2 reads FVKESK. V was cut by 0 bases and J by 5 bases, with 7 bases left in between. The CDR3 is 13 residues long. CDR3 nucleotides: TGTGCCAGCAGCCAAGAGTATCTCGAGACCCAGTACTTC. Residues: CASSQEYLETQYF. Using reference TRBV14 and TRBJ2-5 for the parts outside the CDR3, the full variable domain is EAGVTQFPSHSVIEKGQTVTLRCDPISGHDNLYWYRRVMGKEIKFLLHFVKESKQDESGMPNNRFLAERTGGTYSTLKVQPAELEDSGVYFCASSQEYLETQYFGPGTRLLVL.

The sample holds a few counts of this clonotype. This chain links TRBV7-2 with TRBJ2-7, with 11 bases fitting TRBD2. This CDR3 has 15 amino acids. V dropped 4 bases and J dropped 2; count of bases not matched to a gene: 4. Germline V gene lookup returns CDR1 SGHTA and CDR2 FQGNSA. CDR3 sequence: CASSYSGGVAYEQYF. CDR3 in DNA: TGTGCCAGCAGCTATAGCGGGGGGGTAGCCTACGAGCAGTACTTC.

CDR3 sequence: CASSLGGLDSPLHF. In nucleotides, the CDR3 is TGTGCCAGCAGTCTGGGGGGGCTTGATTCACCCCTCCACTTT. The rearrangement links TRBV27 to TRBJ1-6; weak D call: TRBD1 (6 bases). V was cut by 5 bases and J by 8 bases, with 13 bases left in between. Germline CDR1 reads MNHEY; CDR2 reads SMNVEV (reference sequence). CDR3 size: 14 residues.

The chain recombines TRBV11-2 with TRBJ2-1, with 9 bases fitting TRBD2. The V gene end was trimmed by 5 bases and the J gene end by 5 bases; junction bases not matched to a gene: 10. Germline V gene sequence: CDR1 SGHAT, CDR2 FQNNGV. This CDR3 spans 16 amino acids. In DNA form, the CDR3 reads TGTGCCAGCAGCCCGGGACTAGCCTCTTACCACAATGAGCAGTTCTTC. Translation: CASSPGLASYHNEQFF. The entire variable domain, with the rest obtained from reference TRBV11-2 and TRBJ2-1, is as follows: EAGVAQSPRYKIIEKRQSVAFWCNPISGHATLYWYQQILGQGPKLLIQFQNNGVVDDSQLPKDRFSAERLKGVDSTLKIQPAKLEDSAVYLCASSPGLASYHNEQFFGPGTRLTVL.

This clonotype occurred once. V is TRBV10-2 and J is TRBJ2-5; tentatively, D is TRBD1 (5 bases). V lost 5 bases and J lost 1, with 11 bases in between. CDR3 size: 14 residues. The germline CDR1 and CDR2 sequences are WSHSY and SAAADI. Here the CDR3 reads CASSSARGQETQYF. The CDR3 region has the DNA TGCGCCAGCAGTTCGGCTAGGGGCCAAGAGACCCAGTACTTC.

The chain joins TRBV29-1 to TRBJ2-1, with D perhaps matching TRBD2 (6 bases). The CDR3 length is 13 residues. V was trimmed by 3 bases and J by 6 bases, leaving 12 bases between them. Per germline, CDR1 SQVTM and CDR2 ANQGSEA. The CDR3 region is CSVESGLGNEQFF. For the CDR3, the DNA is TGCAGCGTTGAGAGCGGGCTTGGCAATGAGCAGTTCTTC.